What follows are 24 T cell receptor beta chains derived from one specimen sequenced in a study of cytomegalovirus exposure and HLA in healthy donors (dated by TCRdb to about 2017). The library relied on the immunoSEQ multiplex PCR assay. The multiplex PCR relied on a mix of 60 forward primers for TCR Vbeta segments and 13 reverse primers for TCR Jbeta segments. TCRdb provides this immuneACCESS table in a form limited to in-frame rearrangements. Some clones are lacking; in checked studies, under half of them reflect an unresolved V gene, and why the rest are absent is not known. The sample contains about 140,000 clones, 65% to 85% of them found a single time. The leading ten clones occupy less than 3% of the sample. The specimen sequenced was PBMCs. The receptors were gathered from a man in his fifties or sixties in good health and CMV-seronegative.

V and J are TRBV6-5 and TRBJ1-2; D remains ambiguous. The V end lost 0 bases, the J end lost 1 base, and 6 bases lay between the germline ends. There are 14 residues in the CDR3. Germline V lookup: CDR1 MNHEY, CDR2 SVGAGI. CDR3 residues: CASSYSAGNYGYTF. DNA for the CDR3: TGTGCCAGCAGTTACTCCGCAGGTAACTATGGCTACACCTTC.

This clone was seen a handful of times. V is TRBV6-1 and J is TRBJ1-1; D is undetermined. The CDR3 is 15 residues long. The ends were cut back, 6 bases at V and 1 base at J, with 15 bases in the middle. Germline V gives CDR1 MNHNS, CDR2 SASEGT. CDR3: CASRTLLTENTEAFF. DNA of the CDR3: TGTGCCAGCAGGACACTCTTAACAGAGAACACTGAAGCTTTCTTT.

The chain uses TRBV27 and TRBJ2-7; 11 bases match TRBD1. The CDR3 is 15 residues long. Germline V gives CDR1 MNHEY, CDR2 SMNVEV (reference sequence). The V segment lost 5 bases and the J segment 8 bases; nucleotides outside the gene matches: 11. The CDR3, as DNA: TGTGCCAGCAGTCCCCGGGACAGGGGGTCGAGTAAGCAGTACTTC. It is translated as CASSPRDRGSSKQYF.

The chain couples TRBV13 to TRBJ2-7; D is uncertain. Germline lookup yields CDR1 PRHDT and CDR2 FYEKMQ (reference sequence). The V end was cut by 0 bases, the J end by 0 bases, with 6 bases between. This CDR3 has 14 amino acids. The CDR3 sequence: CASSLGQSSYEQYF. In DNA, the CDR3 is TGTGCCAGCAGCTTAGGACAGAGCTCCTACGAGCAGTACTTC.

This sequence joins TRBV5-1 and TRBJ1-5, with 12 bases identical to TRBD1. The ends lost 4 bases at V and 0 bases at J; junction bases unmatched: 5. This CDR3 contains 17 residues. Germline V gene data show CDR1 as SGHRS and CDR2 as YFSETQ. The CDR3 is CASSPGQGAVSNQPQHF. CDR3 bases: TGCGCCAGCAGCCCGGGACAGGGGGCGGTTAGCAATCAGCCCCAGCATTTT.

This chain links TRBV27 with TRBJ2-6; the match to TRBD1 covers 11 bases. Trimming took 6 bases from V and 2 from J; bases not matched to a gene: 6. The CDR3 contains 17 residues. CDR1 is MNHEY, CDR2 SMNVEV, per germline (reference sequence). The CDR3 loop reads CASRTGQGVPGANVLTF. The CDR3, as DNA: TGTGCCAGCAGAACGGGACAGGGGGTTCCTGGGGCCAACGTCCTGACTTTC.

As to this clone: Sequence at one end of the junction differs from germline and may be a read error. CDR3 DNA sequence: TGTGCTAGCAGCTTAGGACTAGCCGGCACAGATACGCAGTATTTT. It translates to CASSLGLAGTDTQYF. The V and J genes are TRBV7-7 and TRBJ2-3; 8 bases align to TRBD2. The germline CDR1 and CDR2 sequences are SSHAT and FNYEAQ (reference sequence). CDR3 length equals 15 residues.

V is TRBV27 and J is TRBJ2-1; TRBD2 matches 13 bases. Germline trimming cut 2 bases from V and 1 base from J; bases unmatched to any gene: 8. Germline assignment: CDR1 MNHEY and CDR2 SMNVEV (reference sequence). The CDR3 length is 19 residues. The CDR3 here is CASSLARTSGGVSYNEQFF. The CDR3 DNA reads as TGTGCCAGCAGTTTAGCGAGGACTAGCGGGGGTGTATCCTACAATGAGCAGTTCTTC.

This chain links TRBV2 with TRBJ2-1; 7 bases are shared with TRBD1. The J segment lost 3 bases and the V segment lost 6 bases, leaving 5 bases of the junction unmatched. The CDR3 length is 14 residues. Germline V gene data show CDR1 as SNHLY and CDR2 as FYNNEI. The chain's CDR3 is CASRGDSDYNEQFF. The CDR3 coding sequence is TGTGCCAGCAGGGGGGACAGTGACTACAATGAGCAGTTCTTC.

This clone was picked up one time. The rearrangement joins TRBV11-2 to TRBJ2-1, with D hard to call. This CDR3 region has 13 residues. Trimming removed 1 base from V and 4 bases from J, with 5 bases in between. The germline V gene encodes CDR1 SGHAT and CDR2 FQNNGV. This CDR3 is CASSLATYNEQFF. As DNA, the CDR3 is TGTGCCAGCAGCTTAGCCACTTACAATGAGCAGTTCTTC.

The gene calls are TRBV7-9 and TRBJ2-5; TRBD1 agrees at 10 bases. The CDR3 has 17 residues. Trimming at V came to 5 bases and at J to 4 bases, leaving 13 bases not matched to a gene. In germline, CDR1 is SEHNR, CDR2 FQNEAQ (reference sequence). The CDR3 coding sequence is TGTGCCAGCAGCCTAAAAGGGACAGGGGATCGGCGAGAGACCCAGTACTTC. This sequence encodes CASSLKGTGDRRETQYF.

The V gene is TRBV10-2, the J gene TRBJ2-5; 7 bases agree with TRBD2. CDR3 length: 16 amino acids. With 3 bases clipped from V and 1 base from J, the junction kept 8 bases outside the gene matches. Germline CDR1 and CDR2: WSHSY and SAAADI. The CDR3 loop reads CASSDGLAGTQETQYF. The CDR3 nucleotides are TGCGCCAGCAGTGACGGGTTAGCGGGCACCCAAGAGACCCAGTACTTC.

This rearrangement joins TRBV9 to TRBJ2-1; tentative D call: TRBD2 (5 bases). V dropped 0 bases and J dropped 5 bases, with 9 bases sitting between them. The CDR3 is 14 amino acids. Looked up from germline, CDR1 is SGDLS and CDR2 is YYNGEE. The CDR3 here is CASSVDRRDNEQFF. The CDR3 nucleotides are TGTGCCAGCAGCGTAGATCGGCGGGACAATGAGCAGTTCTTC.

This clone was seen a single time. The chain is built from TRBV4-2 and TRBJ2-7, with D tentatively TRBD2 (5 bases). The CDR3 is 13 residues long. Germline-derived CDR1 and CDR2 are LGHNA and YNFKEQ. Between the trimmed V and J ends, which lost 0 bases and 6 bases, there was a span of 9 bases. CDR3 protein: CASSQERGGEQYF. In DNA, the CDR3 is TGTGCCAGCAGCCAAGAACGAGGAGGCGAGCAGTACTTC.

This clone was counted a single time. This chain joins TRBV7-3 and TRBJ2-3, with a weak D call TRBD1 (5 bases). Per germline, CDR1 SGHTA and CDR2 FQGTGA. The CDR3 covers 13 residues. Trimming stripped 4 bases from V and 4 bases from J, with 9 bases between. The CDR3 nucleotides are TGTGCCAGCAGCTCACAAGGGGCAGATACGCAGTATTTT. This translates into CASSSQGADTQYF. Full variable domain (rest looked up from reference TRBV7-3 and TRBJ2-3): GAGVSQTPSNKVTEKGKYVELRCDPISGHTALYWYRQSLGQGPEFLIYFQGTGAADDSGLPNDRFFAVRPEGSVSTLKIQRTERGDSAVYLCASSSQGADTQYFGPGTRLTVL.

V and J are TRBV10-2 and TRBJ1-5, with D maybe TRBD1 (5 bases). Trimming cost V 3 bases and J 11 bases, with 11 bases left between them. The CDR3 has 12 residues. Per the germline V gene, CDR1 is WSHSY and CDR2 is SAAADI. The CDR3 region has the DNA TGCGCCAGCAGTGACAACGCGGGGGCCCAGCATTTT. Protein: CASSDNAGAQHF.

A remark on this clone: One junction end disagrees with the germline gene, perhaps due to a read error. This chain connects TRBV7-9 to TRBJ1-6; D gene unclear. Germline values: CDR1 SEHNR, CDR2 FQNEAQ (reference sequence). The CDR3 is 15 amino acids. Here the CDR3 reads CASNGGDSYYSPLHF. The CDR3 DNA is TGTGCCAGCAACGGCGGAGACTCCTATTATTCACCCCTCCACTTT.

The gene calls are TRBV13 and TRBJ1-1; TRBD1 agrees at 9 bases. There are 14 residues in the CDR3. CDR1 PRHDT and CDR2 FYEKMQ come from the germline V gene (reference sequence). V dropped 5 bases and J dropped 4; count of bases not matched to a gene: 5. The CDR3 coding sequence is TGTGCCAGCAGCCTACAGGGGGCGTCCACTGAAGCTTTCTTT. As protein: CASSLQGASTEAFF.

The DNA for the CDR3 is TGTGCCCACTCCCCCGGGACAGGGAGTGGCACTGAAGCTTTCTTT. This translates into CAHSPGTGSGTEAFF. J is TRBJ1-1 and V is TRBV6-6, with TRBD1 identical over 9 bases. The germline V gene has CDR1 MNHNY and CDR2 SVGAGI (reference sequence). The V gene end was trimmed by 11 bases and the J gene end by 4 bases; junction bases not matched to a gene: 14. The CDR3 contains 15 residues.

In nucleotides, the CDR3 is TGTGCCAGCAACACACAGGGGGCGGAGGCTTTCTTT. Translating it yields CASNTQGAEAFF. V and J are TRBV25-1 and TRBJ1-1, with TRBD1 identical over 9 bases. There are 12 residues in the CDR3. Germline assignment: CDR1 MGHDK and CDR2 SYGVNS. The trim removed 7 bases at V and 11 bases at J, leaving 8 bases unmatched.

The V call is TRBV19, the J call TRBJ1-2; a possible D gene is TRBD1 (6 bases). Deletions cut 3 bases from V and 5 bases from J, with 19 bases between. Per the germline V gene, CDR1 is LNHDA and CDR2 is SQIVND (reference sequence). The CDR3 has 16 residues. CDR3 in amino acids: CASSIGWAGDEYGYTF. Here the CDR3 DNA reads TGTGCCAGTAGTATCGGATGGGCAGGGGATGAATATGGCTACACCTTC.

The genes are TRBV9 and TRBJ1-5, with TRBD1 as a possible D gene (6 bases). The germline CDR1 and CDR2 sequences are SGDLS and YYNGEE. The CDR3 loop spans 15 amino acids. Between the trimmed V and J ends, which lost 4 bases and 0 bases, there was a span of 11 bases. The CDR3, as DNA: TGTGCCAGCAGCACGGGACACAATAGCAATCAGCCCCAGCATTTT. This encodes CASSTGHNSNQPQHF. The variable domain in full, completed from reference TRBV9 and TRBJ1-5, reads DSGVTQTPKHLITATGQRVTLRCSPRSGDLSVYWYQQSLDQGLQFLIQYYNGEERAKGNILERFSAQQFPDLHSELNLSSLELGDSALYFCASSTGHNSNQPQHFGDGTRLSIL.

The gene calls are TRBV7-9 and TRBJ1-1; D is possibly TRBD1 (5 bases). Trimming removed 1 base at V and 10 bases at J, with 7 bases between. CDR1 and CDR2 (germline): SEHNR, FQNEAQ (reference sequence). The CDR3 covers 11 residues. The CDR3 is CASSLGGTAFF. The DNA of the CDR3 is TGTGCCAGCAGCTTAGGGGGCACAGCTTTCTTT. The full variable domain, completed using reference TRBV7-9 and TRBJ1-1, is DTGVSQNPRHKITKRGQNVTFRCDPISEHNRLYWYRQTLGQGPEFLTYFQNEAQLEKSRLLSDRFSAERPKGSFSTLEIQRTEQGDSAMYLCASSLGGTAFFGQGTRLTVV.

V usage is TRBV6-1 and J usage is TRBJ1-5; D not certain. V lost 7 bases and J lost 5, with 6 bases in between. This CDR3 has 11 amino acids. CDR1 MNHNS and CDR2 SASEGT come from the germline V gene. CDR3 DNA: TGTGCCAGCAAGGGAGATCAGCCCCAGCATTTT. It is translated as CASKGDQPQHF.